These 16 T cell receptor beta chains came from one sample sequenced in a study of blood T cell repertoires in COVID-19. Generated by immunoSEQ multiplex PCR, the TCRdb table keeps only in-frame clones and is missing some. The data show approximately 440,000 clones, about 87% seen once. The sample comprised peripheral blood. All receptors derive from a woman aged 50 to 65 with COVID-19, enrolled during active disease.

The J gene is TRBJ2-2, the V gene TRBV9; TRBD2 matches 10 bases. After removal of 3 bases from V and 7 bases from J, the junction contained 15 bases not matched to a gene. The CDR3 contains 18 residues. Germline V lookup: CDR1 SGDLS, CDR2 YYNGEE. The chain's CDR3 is CASSAQLAGLGPGGELFF. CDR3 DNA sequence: TGTGCCAGCAGCGCCCAACTAGCGGGGCTTGGGCCTGGCGGGGAGCTGTTTTTT.

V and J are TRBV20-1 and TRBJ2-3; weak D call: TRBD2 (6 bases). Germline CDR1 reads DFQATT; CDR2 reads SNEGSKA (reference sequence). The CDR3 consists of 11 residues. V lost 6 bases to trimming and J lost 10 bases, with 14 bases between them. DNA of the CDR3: TGCAGTGCAGAGGGTGGGGAGGCGCAGTATTTT. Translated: CSAEGGEAQYF.

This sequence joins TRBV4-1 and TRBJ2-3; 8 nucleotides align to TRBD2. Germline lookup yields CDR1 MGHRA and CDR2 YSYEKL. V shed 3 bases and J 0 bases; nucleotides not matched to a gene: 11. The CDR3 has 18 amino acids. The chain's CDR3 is CASSQDHKRGLSTDTQYF. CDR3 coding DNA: TGCGCCAGCAGCCAGGATCATAAGCGGGGGCTTAGCACAGATACGCAGTATTTT.

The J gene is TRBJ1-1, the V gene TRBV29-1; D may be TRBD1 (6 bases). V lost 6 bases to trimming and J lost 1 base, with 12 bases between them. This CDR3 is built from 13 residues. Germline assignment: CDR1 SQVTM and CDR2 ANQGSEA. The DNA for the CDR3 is TGCAGCGTGGCCGGGACACCGAACACTGAAGCTTTCTTT. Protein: CSVAGTPNTEAFF.

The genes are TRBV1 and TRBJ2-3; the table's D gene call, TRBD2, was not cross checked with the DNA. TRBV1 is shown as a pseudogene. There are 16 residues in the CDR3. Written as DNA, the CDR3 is TGCACCAGCAGCCTTCCGGGACTAGGAATAAGAGATACGCAGTATTTT. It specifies CTSSLPGLGIRDTQYF.

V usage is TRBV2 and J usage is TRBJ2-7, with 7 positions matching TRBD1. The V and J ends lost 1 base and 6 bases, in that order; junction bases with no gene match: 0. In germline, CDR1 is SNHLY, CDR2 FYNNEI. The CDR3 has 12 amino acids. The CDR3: CASSEDRGEQYF. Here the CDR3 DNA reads TGTGCCAGCAGTGAAGACAGGGGCGAGCAGTACTTC.

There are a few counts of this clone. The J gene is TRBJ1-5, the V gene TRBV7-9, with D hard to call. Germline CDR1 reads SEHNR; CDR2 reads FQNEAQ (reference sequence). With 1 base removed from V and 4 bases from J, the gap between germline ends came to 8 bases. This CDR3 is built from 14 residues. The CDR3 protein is CASSLDGFNQPQHF. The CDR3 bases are TGTGCCAGCAGCTTAGATGGCTTTAATCAGCCCCAGCATTTT.

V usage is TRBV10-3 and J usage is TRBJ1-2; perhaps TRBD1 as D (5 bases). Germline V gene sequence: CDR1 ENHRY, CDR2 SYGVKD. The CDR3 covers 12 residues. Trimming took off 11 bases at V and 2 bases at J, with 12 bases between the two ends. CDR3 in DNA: TGTGCCTCCCAAGGGGAAAACTATGGCTACACCTTC. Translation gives CASQGENYGYTF.

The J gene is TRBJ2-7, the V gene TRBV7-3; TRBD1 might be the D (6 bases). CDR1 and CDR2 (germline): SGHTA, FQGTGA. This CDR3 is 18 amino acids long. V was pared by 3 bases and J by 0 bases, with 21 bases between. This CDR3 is CASSFSYKEPGHSYEQYF. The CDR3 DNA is TGTGCCAGCAGCTTTTCATACAAAGAACCGGGACACTCCTACGAGCAGTACTTC. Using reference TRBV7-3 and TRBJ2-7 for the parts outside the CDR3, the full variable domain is GAGVSQTPSNKVTEKGKYVELRCDPISGHTALYWYRQSLGQGPEFLIYFQGTGAADDSGLPNDRFFAVRPEGSVSTLKIQRTERGDSAVYLCASSFSYKEPGHSYEQYFGPGTRLTVT.

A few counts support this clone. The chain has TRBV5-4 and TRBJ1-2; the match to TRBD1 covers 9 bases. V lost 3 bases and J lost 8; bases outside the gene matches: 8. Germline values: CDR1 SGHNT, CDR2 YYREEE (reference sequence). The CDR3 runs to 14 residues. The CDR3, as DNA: TGTGCCAGCAGCTGGGACAGGGAAGCGGAAGGCTACACCTTC. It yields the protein CASSWDREAEGYTF.

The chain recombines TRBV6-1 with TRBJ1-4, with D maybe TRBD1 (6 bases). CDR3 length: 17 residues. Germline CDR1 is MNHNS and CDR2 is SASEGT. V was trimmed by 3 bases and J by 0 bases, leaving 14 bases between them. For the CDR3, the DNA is TGTGCCAGCAGTGAGGAAATACAGGGTGCAACTAATGAAAAACTGTTTTTT. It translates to CASSEEIQGATNEKLFF.

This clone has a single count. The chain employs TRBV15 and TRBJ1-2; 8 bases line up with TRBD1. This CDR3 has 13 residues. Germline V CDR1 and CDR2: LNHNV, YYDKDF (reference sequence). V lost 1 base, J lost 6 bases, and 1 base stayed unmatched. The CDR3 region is CATSRAQGDGYTF. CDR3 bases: TGTGCCACCAGCAGAGCACAGGGGGATGGCTACACCTTC.

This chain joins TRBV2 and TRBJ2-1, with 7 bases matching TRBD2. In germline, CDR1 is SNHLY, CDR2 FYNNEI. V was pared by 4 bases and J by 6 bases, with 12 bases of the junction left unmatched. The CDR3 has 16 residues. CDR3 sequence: CASSALASGDFNEQFF. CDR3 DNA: TGTGCCAGCAGTGCCCTTGCCAGCGGGGATTTCAATGAGCAGTTCTTC.

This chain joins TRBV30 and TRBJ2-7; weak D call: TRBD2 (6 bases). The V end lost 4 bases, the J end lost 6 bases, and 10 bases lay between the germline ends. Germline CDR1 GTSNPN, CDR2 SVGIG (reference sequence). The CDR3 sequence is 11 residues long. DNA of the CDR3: TGTGCCTGGACAGGGAGGTCCGAGCAGTACTTC. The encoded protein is CAWTGRSEQYF.

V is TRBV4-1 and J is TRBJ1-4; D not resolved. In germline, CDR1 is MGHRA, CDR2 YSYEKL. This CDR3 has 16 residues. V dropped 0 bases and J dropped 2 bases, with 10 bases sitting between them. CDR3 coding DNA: TGCGCCAGCAGCCAAGATTTGCCAGCGACTAATGAAAAACTGTTTTTT. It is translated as CASSQDLPATNEKLFF.

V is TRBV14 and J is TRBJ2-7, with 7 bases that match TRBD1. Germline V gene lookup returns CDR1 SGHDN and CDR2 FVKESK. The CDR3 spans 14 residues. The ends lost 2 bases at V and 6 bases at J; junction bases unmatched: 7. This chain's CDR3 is CASSQNGQVLEQYF. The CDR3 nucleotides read TGTGCCAGCAGCCAAAATGGACAGGTACTCGAGCAGTACTTC.